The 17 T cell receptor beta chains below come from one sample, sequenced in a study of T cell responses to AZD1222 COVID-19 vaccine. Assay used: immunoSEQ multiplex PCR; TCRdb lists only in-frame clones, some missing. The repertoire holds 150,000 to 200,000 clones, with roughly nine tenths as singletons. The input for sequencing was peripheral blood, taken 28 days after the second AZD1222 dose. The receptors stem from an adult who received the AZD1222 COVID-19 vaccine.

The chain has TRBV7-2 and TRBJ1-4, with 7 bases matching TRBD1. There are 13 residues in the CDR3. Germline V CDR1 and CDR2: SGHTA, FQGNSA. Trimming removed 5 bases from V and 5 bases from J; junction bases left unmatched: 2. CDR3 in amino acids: CASSKTGNEKLFF. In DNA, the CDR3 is TGTGCCAGCAGCAAGACAGGGAATGAAAAACTGTTTTTT.

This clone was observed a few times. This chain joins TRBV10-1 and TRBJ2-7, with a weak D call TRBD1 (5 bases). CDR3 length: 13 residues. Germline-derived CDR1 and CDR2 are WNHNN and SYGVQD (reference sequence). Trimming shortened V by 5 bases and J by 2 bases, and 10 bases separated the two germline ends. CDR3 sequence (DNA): TGCGCCAGCAGTCCAGGGAAGACCTACGAGCAGTACTTC. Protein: CASSPGKTYEQYF.

In nucleotides, the CDR3 is TGTGCCAGCAGTTTCGTACTAGCGGGGGCTAGCGAGCAGTACTTC. Encoded protein: CASSFVLAGASEQYF. The chain recombines TRBV28 with TRBJ2-7; 11 bases fit TRBD2. With V trimmed by 3 bases and J by 6 bases, 7 bases remained unmatched. The length of the CDR3 is 15 residues. Looked up from germline, CDR1 is MDHEN and CDR2 is SYDVKM.

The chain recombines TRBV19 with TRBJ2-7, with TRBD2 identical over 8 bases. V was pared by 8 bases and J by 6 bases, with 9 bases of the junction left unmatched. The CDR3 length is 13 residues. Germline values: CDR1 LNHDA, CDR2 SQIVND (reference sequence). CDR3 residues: CASSPTGGGEQYF. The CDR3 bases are TGTGCCAGTTCGCCTACGGGAGGGGGCGAGCAGTACTTC.

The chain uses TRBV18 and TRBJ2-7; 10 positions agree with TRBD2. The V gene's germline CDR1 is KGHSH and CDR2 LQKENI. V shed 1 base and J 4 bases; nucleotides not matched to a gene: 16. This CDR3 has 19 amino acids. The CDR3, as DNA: TGTGCCAGCTCACCACAGGCCGCTAGCGGGAGTTCAAACACTTACGAGCAGTACTTC. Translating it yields CASSPQAASGSSNTYEQYF.

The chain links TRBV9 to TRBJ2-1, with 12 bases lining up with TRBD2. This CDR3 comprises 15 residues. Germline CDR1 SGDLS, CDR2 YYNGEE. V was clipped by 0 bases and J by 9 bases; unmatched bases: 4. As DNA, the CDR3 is TGTGCCAGCAGCGTAGGACTAGCGGGAGTCGGTGAGCAGTTCTTC. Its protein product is CASSVGLAGVGEQFF.

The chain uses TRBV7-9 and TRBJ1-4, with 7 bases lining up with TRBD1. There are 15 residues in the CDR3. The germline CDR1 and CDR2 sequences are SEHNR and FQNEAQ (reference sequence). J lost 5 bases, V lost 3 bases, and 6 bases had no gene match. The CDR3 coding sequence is TGTGCCAGCAGCTTGCCACAGGGGAGGAATGAAAAACTGTTTTTT. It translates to CASSLPQGRNEKLFF.

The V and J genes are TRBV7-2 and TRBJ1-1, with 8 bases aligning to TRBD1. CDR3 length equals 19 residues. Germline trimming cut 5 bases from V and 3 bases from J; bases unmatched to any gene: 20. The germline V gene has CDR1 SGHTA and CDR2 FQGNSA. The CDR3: CASSRRTGPSPLRDTEAFF. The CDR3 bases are TGTGCCAGCAGCCGGAGGACAGGGCCTTCCCCCCTGCGGGACACTGAAGCTTTCTTT.

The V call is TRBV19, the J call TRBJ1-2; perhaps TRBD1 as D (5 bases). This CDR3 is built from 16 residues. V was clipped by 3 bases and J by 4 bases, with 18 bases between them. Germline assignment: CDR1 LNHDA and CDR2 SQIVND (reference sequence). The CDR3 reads CASSMDVWGRSYGYTF. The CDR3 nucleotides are TGTGCCAGTAGTATGGACGTGTGGGGCAGGAGCTATGGCTACACCTTC.

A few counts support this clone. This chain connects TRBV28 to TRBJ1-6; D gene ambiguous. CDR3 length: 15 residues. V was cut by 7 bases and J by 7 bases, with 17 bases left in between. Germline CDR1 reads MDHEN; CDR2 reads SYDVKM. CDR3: CASILGGRVNSPLHF. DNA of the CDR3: TGTGCCAGCATCCTGGGTGGGCGAGTAAATTCACCCCTCCACTTT.

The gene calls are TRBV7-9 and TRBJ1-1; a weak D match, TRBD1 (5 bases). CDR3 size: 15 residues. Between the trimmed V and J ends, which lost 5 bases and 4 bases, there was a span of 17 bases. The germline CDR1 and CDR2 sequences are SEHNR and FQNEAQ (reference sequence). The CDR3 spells CASSRPGPPRTEAFF. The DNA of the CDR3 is TGTGCCAGCAGCAGACCGGGACCCCCCCGCACTGAAGCTTTCTTT. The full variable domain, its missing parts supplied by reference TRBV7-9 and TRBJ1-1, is DTGVSQNPRHKITKRGQNVTFRCDPISEHNRLYWYRQTLGQGPEFLTYFQNEAQLEKSRLLSDRFSAERPKGSFSTLEIQRTEQGDSAMYLCASSRPGPPRTEAFFGQGTRLTVV.

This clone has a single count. CDR3 amino acids: CASSIGPTGLLYNEQFF. DNA for the CDR3: TGTGCCAGTAGTATCGGCCCAACGGGACTCCTCTACAATGAGCAGTTCTTC. The chain has TRBV19 and TRBJ2-1, with a weak D call TRBD2 (6 bases). The CDR3 is 17 amino acids. From germline, CDR1 is LNHDA and CDR2 SQIVND (reference sequence). Trimming took off 3 bases at V and 3 bases at J, with 18 bases between the two ends. Using reference TRBV19 and TRBJ2-1 for the parts outside the CDR3, the full variable domain is DGGITQSPKYLFRKEGQNVTLSCEQNLNHDAMYWYRQDPGQGLRLIYYSQIVNDFQKGDIAEGYSVSREKKESFPLTVTSAQKNPTAFYLCASSIGPTGLLYNEQFFGPGTRLTVL.

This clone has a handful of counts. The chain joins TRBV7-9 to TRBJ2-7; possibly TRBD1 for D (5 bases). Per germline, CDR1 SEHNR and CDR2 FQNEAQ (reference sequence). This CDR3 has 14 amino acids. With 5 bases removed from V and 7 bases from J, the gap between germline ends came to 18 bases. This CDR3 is CASSPDSRPIEQYF. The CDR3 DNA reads TGTGCCAGCAGCCCAGACAGCCGGCCCATTGAGCAGTACTTC.

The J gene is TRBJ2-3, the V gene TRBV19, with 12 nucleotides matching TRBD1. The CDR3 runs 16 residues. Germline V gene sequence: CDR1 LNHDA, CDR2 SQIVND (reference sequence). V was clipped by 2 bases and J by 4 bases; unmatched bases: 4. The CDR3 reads CASSILGTGGADTQYF. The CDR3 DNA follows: TGTGCCAGTAGTATATTGGGGACAGGGGGCGCAGATACGCAGTATTTT. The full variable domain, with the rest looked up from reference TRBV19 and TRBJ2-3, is DGGITQSPKYLFRKEGQNVTLSCEQNLNHDAMYWYRQDPGQGLRLIYYSQIVNDFQKGDIAEGYSVSREKKESFPLTVTSAQKNPTAFYLCASSILGTGGADTQYFGPGTRLTVL.

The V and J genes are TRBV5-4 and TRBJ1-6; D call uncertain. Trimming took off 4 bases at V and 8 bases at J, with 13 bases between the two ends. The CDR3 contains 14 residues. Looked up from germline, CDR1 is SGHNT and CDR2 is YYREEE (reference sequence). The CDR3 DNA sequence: TGTGCCAGCAGCGACGGATTTATAGATTCACCCCTCCACTTT. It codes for CASSDGFIDSPLHF.

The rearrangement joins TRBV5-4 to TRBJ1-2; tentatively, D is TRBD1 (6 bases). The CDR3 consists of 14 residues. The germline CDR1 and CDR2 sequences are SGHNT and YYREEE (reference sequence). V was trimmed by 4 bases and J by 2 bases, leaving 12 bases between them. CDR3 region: CASSPRGQNYGYTF. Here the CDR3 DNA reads TGTGCCAGCAGCCCACGGGGGCAGAACTATGGCTACACCTTC.

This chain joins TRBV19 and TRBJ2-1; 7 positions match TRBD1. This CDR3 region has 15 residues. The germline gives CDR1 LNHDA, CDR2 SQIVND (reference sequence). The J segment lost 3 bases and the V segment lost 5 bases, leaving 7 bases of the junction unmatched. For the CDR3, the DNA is TGTGCCAGTAGTTCCGGGACAGTTGACTACAATGAGCAGTTCTTC. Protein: CASSSGTVDYNEQFF.